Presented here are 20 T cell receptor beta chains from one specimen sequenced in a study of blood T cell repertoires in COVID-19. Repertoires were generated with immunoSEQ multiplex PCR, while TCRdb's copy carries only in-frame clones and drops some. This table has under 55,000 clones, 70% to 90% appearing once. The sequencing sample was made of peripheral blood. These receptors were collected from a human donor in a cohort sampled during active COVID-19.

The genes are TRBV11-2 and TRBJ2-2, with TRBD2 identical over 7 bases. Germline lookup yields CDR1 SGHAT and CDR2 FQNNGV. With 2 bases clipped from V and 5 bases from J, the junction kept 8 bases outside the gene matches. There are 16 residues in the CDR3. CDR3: CASSLQVGGATGELFF. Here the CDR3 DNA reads TGTGCCAGCAGCTTACAAGTGGGAGGGGCGACCGGGGAGCTGTTTTTT.

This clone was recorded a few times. The DNA for the CDR3 is TGTGCCTGGAGCGGTATCAGGCGGACAGGGGGTAATGAAAAACTGTTTTTT. Its protein is CAWSGIRRTGGNEKLFF. This sequence joins TRBV30 and TRBJ1-4; 10 bases are a match to TRBD1. Looked up from germline, CDR1 is GTSNPN and CDR2 is SVGIG (reference sequence). V lost 3 bases, J lost 4 bases, and 11 bases stayed unmatched. This CDR3 comprises 17 residues.

The CDR3 region has the DNA TGTGCCAGCAGATGGAGGCCAATGAACACTGAAGCTTTCTTT. This gives the protein CASRWRPMNTEAFF. This rearrangement joins TRBV2 to TRBJ1-1; no firm D call. This CDR3 is built from 14 residues. Per germline, CDR1 SNHLY and CDR2 FYNNEI. The V end was cut by 6 bases, the J end by 0 bases, with 11 bases between.

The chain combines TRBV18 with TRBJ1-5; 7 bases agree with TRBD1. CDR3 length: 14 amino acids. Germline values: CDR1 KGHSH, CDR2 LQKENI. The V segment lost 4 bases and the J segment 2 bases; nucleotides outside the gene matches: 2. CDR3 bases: TGTGCCAGCTCACGAGGACAGGGCAATCAGCCCCAGCATTTT. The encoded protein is CASSRGQGNQPQHF.

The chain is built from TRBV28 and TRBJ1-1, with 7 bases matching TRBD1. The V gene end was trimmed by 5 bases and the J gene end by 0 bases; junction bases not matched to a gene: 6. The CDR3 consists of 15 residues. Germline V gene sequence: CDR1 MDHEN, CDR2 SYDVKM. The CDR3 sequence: CASSEQGVMNTEAFF. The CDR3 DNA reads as TGTGCCAGCAGTGAGCAGGGGGTCATGAACACTGAAGCTTTCTTT.

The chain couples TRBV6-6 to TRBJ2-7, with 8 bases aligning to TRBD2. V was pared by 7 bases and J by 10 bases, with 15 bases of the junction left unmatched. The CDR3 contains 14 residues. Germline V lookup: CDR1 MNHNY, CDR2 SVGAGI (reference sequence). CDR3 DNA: TGTGCCAGCACCCCCTCCGGAGCGGGAGCGGCTCAGTACTTC. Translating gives CASTPSGAGAAQYF.

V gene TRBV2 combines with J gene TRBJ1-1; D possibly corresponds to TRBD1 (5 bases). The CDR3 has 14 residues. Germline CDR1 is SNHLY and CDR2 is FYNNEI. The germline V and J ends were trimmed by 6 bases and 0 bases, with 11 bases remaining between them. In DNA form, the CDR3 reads TGTGCCAGCAGGGAGGGGATAATGAACACTGAAGCTTTCTTT. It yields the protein CASREGIMNTEAFF.

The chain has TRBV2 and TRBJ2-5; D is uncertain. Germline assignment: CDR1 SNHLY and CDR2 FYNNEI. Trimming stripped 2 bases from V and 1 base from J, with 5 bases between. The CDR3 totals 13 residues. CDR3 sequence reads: CASSEMSQETQYF. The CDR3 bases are TGTGCCAGCAGTGAAATGAGCCAAGAGACCCAGTACTTC.

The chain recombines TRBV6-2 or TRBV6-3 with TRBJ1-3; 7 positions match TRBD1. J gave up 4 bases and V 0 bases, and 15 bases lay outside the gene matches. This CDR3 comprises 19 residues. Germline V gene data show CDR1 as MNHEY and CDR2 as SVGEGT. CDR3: CASSYSPTGKFTVGNTIYF. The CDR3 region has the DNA TGTGCCAGCAGTTACTCGCCGACAGGGAAGTTCACGGTAGGAAACACCATATATTTT.

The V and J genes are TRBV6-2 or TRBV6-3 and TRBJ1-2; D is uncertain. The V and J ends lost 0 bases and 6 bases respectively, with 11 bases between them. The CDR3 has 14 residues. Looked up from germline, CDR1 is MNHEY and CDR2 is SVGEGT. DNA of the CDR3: TGTGCCAGCAGTTACTCTGCCAGGTGGGATGGCTACACCTTC. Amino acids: CASSYSARWDGYTF.

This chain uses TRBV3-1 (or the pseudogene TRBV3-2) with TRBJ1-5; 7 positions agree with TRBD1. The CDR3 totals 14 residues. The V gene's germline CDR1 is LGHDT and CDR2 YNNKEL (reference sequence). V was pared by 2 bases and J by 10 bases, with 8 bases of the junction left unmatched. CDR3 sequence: CASSQRTGAGPQHF. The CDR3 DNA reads TGTGCCAGCAGCCAACGGACAGGCGCAGGCCCCCAGCATTTT.

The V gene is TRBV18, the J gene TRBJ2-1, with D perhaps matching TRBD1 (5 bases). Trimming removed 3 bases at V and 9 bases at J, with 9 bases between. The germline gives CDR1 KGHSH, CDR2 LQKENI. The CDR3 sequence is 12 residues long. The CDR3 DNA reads TGTGCCAGCTCACCGACAGCGAGTGAGCAGTTCTTC. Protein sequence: CASSPTASEQFF.

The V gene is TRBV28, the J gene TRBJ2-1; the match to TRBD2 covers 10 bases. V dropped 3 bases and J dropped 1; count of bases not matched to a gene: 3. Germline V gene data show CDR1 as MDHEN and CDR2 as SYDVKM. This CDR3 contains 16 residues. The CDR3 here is CASSFGTSESYNEQFF. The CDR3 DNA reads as TGTGCCAGCAGTTTCGGGACTAGCGAGTCCTACAATGAGCAGTTCTTC.

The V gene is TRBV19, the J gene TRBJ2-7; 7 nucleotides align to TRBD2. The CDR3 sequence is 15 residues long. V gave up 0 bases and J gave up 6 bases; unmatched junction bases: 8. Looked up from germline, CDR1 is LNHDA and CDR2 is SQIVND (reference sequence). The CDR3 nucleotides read TGTGCCAGTAGTATAGATCGGCGGGAGAGTGGCGAGCAGTACTTC. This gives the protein CASSIDRRESGEQYF.

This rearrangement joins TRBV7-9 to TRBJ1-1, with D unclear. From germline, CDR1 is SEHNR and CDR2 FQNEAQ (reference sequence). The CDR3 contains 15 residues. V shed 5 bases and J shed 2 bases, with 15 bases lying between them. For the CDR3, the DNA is TGTGCCAGCAGCCAAGCCCGCGGGCCCAACACTGAAGCTTTCTTT. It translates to CASSQARGPNTEAFF.

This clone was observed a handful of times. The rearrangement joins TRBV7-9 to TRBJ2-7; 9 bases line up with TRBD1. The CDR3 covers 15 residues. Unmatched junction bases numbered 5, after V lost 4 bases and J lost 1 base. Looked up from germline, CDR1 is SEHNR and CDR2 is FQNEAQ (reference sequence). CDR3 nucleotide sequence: TGTGCCAGCAGCTCCTCCGGGACAGGGTCCTACGAGCAGTACTTC. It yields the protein CASSSSGTGSYEQYF.

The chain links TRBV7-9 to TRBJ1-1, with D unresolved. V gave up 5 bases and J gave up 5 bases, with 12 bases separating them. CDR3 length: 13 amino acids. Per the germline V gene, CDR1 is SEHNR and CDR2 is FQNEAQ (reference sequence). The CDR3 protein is CASSKMGGTEAFF. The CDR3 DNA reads TGTGCCAGCAGCAAGATGGGAGGGACTGAAGCTTTCTTT. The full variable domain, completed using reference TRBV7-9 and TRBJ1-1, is DTGVSQNPRHKITKRGQNVTFRCDPISEHNRLYWYRQTLGQGPEFLTYFQNEAQLEKSRLLSDRFSAERPKGSFSTLEIQRTEQGDSAMYLCASSKMGGTEAFFGQGTRLTVV.

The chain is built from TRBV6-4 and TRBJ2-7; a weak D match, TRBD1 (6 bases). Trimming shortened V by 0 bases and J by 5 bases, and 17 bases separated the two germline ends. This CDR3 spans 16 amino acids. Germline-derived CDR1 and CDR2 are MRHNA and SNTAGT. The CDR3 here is CASSDSAGERGNEQYF. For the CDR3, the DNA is TGTGCCAGCAGTGACTCGGCAGGGGAAAGAGGAAACGAGCAGTACTTC.

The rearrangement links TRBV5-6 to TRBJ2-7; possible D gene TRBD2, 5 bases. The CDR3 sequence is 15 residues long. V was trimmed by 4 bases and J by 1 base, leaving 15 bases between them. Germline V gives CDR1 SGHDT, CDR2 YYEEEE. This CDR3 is CASSTGLPQSYEQYF. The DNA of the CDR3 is TGTGCCAGCAGCACGGGATTACCTCAGTCCTACGAGCAGTACTTC. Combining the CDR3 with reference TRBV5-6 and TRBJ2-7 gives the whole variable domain DAGVTQSPTHLIKTRGQQVTLRCSPKSGHDTVSWYQQALGQGPQFIFQYYEEEERQRGNFPDRFSGHQFPNYSSELNVNALLLGDSALYLCASSTGLPQSYEQYFGPGTRLTVT.

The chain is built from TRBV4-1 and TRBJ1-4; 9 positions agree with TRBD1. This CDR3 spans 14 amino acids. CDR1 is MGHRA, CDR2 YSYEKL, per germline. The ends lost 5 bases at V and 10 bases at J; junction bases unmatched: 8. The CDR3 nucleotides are TGCGCCAGCAGCTTTGACAGGGGGGCGGGAAAACTGTTTTTT. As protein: CASSFDRGAGKLFF.